This T cell receptor beta chain was identified during a study of identical twins. Overall study findings and caveats: In drawing conclusions, the study used cross-sectional statistical analysis and did not follow the same donors.

TCRdb re-analysed the 5' RACE reads in MiXCR, keeping a single row per CDR3 protein. The data contain about 720,000 distinct CDR3 sequences, 8.5% to 9.5% of them singletons. Turning to this clonotype: Antigen unknown.

Germline loops: CDR1 KGHDR, CDR2 SFDVKD. V dropped 4 bases and J dropped 5 bases, with 14 bases sitting between them. This CDR3 contains 14 residues. The sample was also reused in another study, on yellow fever vaccine responses in identical twins.

Sequenced material: PBMCs. The chain carries TRBV24-1 and TRBJ2-7; perhaps TRBD2 as D (7 bases). The sequence derives from a woman in her late teens or twenties in good health. CDR3 in DNA: TGTGCCACCAGTGACCCCAGGGGAGGGCACGAGCAGTACTTC. Translated: CATSDPRGGHEQYF.